This T cell receptor (beta chain) was captured by sequencing in a study of PD-1 blockade in classical Hodgkin lymphoma. The table came from immunoSEQ multiplex PCR; TCRdb's copy has only in-frame clones and leaves some out. The sample has 20,000 to 30,000 clones; approximately 79% are singletons. This clone appeared once. Time point: cycle 4 day 1 (C4D1), after 6 weeks of nivolumab. No patient escaped relapse after autologous stem cell transplantation, and brentuximab vedotin exposure varied. The source of this sequence is a human donor with classical Hodgkin lymphoma. The sequenced sample was peripheral blood mononuclear cells (PBMCs), obtained before the fourth cycle of nivolumab.

CDR3 coding DNA: TGCAGCGTTGATAAGGGGGAATACTATGGCTACACCTTC. Amino acids: CSVDKGEYYGYTF. The chain uses TRBV29-1 and TRBJ1-2, with TRBD1 as a possible D gene (6 bases). Germline V lookup: CDR1 SQVTM, CDR2 ANQGSEA. V was cut by 3 bases and J by 3 bases, with 11 bases left in between. This CDR3 has 13 amino acids.